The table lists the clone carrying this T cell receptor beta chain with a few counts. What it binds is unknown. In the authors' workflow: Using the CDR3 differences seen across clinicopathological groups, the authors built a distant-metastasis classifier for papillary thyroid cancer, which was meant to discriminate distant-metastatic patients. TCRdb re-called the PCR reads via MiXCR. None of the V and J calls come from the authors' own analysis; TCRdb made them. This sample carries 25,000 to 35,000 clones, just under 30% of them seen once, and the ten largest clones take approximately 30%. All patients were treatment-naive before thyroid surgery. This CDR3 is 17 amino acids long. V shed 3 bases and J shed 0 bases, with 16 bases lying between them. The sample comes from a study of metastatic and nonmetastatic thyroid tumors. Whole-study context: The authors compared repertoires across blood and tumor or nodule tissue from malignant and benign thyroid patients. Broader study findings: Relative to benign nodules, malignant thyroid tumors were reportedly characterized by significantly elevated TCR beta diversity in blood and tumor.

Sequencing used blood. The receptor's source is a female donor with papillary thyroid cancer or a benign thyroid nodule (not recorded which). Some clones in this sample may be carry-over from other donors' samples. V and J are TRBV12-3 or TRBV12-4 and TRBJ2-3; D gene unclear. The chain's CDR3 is CASSFADPLGSTDTQYF. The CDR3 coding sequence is TGTGCCAGCAGTTTTGCGGACCCCCTAGGAAGCACAGATACGCAGTATTTT.